The clone carrying this TCR beta chain was seen more than once but under ten times. What it recognizes is unknown. These data come from a study of cytotoxic CD8 clonotypes in ibrutinib-treated CLL. Overall study findings and caveats: Relative to age-matched healthy donors, clonality at baseline was higher, and it tracked circulating CD8+ T-cell counts.

Genomic DNA in an amount of roughly 2 micrograms was extracted from cryopreserved PBMCs and used for the preparation of TCR beta libraries. The CDR3 is made up of 13 amino acids. Trimming took 5 bases from V and 6 from J, leaving 13 bases between them. Germline values: CDR1 MGHDK, CDR2 SYGVNS. Investigators sought sequencing depths of between 1 in 200,000 and 1 in 1 million T cells. The data were produced by immunoSEQ multiplex PCR, yet TCRdb's version contains in-frame clones alone and is incomplete. Here the sample spans about 300,000 clones, around 69% being singletons. The origin of this receptor is a human donor with chronic lymphocytic leukemia. The rearrangement joins TRBV25-1 to TRBJ1-2; TRBD1 might be the D (5 bases). The sample here was PBMCs, taken at disease progression, from a patient treated with ibrutinib. The CDR3 coding sequence is TGTGCCAGCAGTCTCGGGACCCACAATGGCTACACCTTC. Translated: CASSLGTHNGYTF.